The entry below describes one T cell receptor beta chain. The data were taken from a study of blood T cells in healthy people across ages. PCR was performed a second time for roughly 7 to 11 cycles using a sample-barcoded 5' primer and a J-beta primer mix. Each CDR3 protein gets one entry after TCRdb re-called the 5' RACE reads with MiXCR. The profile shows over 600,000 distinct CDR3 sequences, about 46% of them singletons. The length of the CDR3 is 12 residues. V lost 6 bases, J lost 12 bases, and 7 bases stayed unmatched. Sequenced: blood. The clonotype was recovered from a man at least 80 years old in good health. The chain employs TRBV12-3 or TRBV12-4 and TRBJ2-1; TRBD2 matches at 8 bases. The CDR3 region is CASSLRLAWQFF. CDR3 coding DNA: TGTGCCAGCAGCTTGAGACTAGCGTGGCAGTTCTTC.